This TCR beta chain stems from a study of T cell repertoires in cytomegalovirus infection. Overall study context: Public TCR beta signatures indicated both CMV infection and matching HLA type. General study findings and limits: The study identified carriers of CMV plus the relevant HLA from cumulative public TCR beta family frequency. There were HLA-C-restricted CMV-specific TCR beta clonotypes dominating the ex vivo response.

The CDR3 spans 16 residues. V lost 1 base and J lost 4, with 17 bases in between. CDR1 is MNHEY, CDR2 SVGAGI, per germline. Only a few counts were recorded for this clonotype. Antigen: not known. TCRdb independently ran MiXCR on the reads; one entry per CDR3 protein. The sample comprises about 740,000 distinct CDR3 sequences, 35% to 45% of which are singletons, and about 2.8% rests with the top ten. Material: PBMCs. This receptor was identified in a human donor in good health (CMV status not recorded). Some clones in this sample may be carry-over from other donors' samples. The chain recombines TRBV6-5 with TRBJ2-7, with D maybe TRBD2 (6 bases). Here the CDR3 reads CASSYLSGGGIYEQYF. The CDR3 DNA is TGTGCCAGCAGTTACTTAAGCGGTGGCGGGATATACGAGCAGTACTTC.